The table lists the clone carrying this T cell receptor (beta chain) with many counts. The target antigen is unknown. Time point in this sample: sample taken at primary tumor resection. No cells were sorted before sequencing. The whole RNA sequenced was extracted from tumor, nontumor lung or frozen PBMC. CDR1 and CDR2 from the germline V gene are MDHEN and SYDVKM. The CDR3 runs 13 residues. V was clipped by 7 bases and J by 1 base, with 10 bases between them. The record originates from a study of spatial heterogeneity in lung cancer. As for the study in general: There were, on average, more than ten raw-read appearances for each unique TCR and UMI combination.

All TCR cDNA molecules were individually tagged with a unique molecular identifier. TCRdb re-called the 5' RACE reads with MiXCR, one entry per CDR3 protein. The data hold about 100,000 distinct CDR3 sequences, with 4.4% observed a single time. Study-wide results and limits: Within tumors, counts of expanded alpha and beta TCRs tracked tumor mutation counts.

V usage is TRBV28 and J usage is TRBJ1-1; D gene ambiguous. The sample here was lung tumor tissue, taken at surgery. This TCR was recovered from a male donor with early-stage non-small cell lung cancer. The chain's CDR3 is CASTPGRNTEAFF. In nucleotides, the CDR3 is TGTGCCAGCACCCCCGGCAGGAACACTGAAGCTTTCTTT.